This T cell receptor beta chain stems from a study of CD8 T cells in Susac syndrome. The wider study: Blood was drawn from patients with Susac syndrome. At that point, they were therapy-naive, on corticosteroids, or on intravenous immunoglobulin alone. Study-level points and caveats: Susac-specific public clones were found in both the total CD8+ and the CD8+ TEMRA repertoires, with fewer than 20 in the former and roughly five in the latter.

The CDR3 is 16 amino acids. The germline V gene encodes CDR1 SGDLS and CDR2 YYNGEE. V was pared by 0 bases and J by 1 base, with 11 bases between. On this clonotype itself: What it binds is not known.

Negative isolation yielded CD8+ and CD4+ T cells; FACS enriched TEMRA cells. After extraction with the RNeasy kit, roughly 0.45 to 1 ug of the RNA was reverse transcribed using random hexamers. From the immunoSEQ multiplex PCR reads, TCRdb called clonotypes with MiXCR, one entry per CDR3 protein. The sample includes tens of thousands of distinct CDR3 sequences, around 96% of them seen just once. The V call is TRBV9, the J call TRBJ1-3, with a possible D match to TRBD1 (5 bases). Sequencing was performed on CD8+ T cells from PBMCs. This sequence was found in a human donor with Susac syndrome. Written as DNA, the CDR3 is TGTGCCAGCAGCGTAGGACAGTTGTCATCTGGAAACACCATATATTTT. Translation gives CASSVGQLSSGNTIYF.